This TCR beta chain was retrieved from a study of T cell clusters in autoimmune cytopenias. Regarding the study as a whole: TRB repertoire shifts in secondary cytopenia and chronic lymphocytic leukemia mostly reflected lymphoma, not autoimmunity.

Multiplex touch-down PCR amplified TRB using TRB-A and TRB-B pools in one tube. Reanalyzing the multiplex PCR reads, TCRdb keeps one entry per CDR3 protein, without DNA. The sample totals about 11,000 distinct CDR3 sequences. To note about this clonotype: Its antigen remains unidentified.

TRB was amplified from around 250 ng of peripheral blood genomic DNA per sample. In addition, the sample was reused for a study of T cell repertoires in aging, cancer and after chemotherapy. According to that study: Clear clonal overlap appeared across healthy donor samples taken over several months to years. Rebound thymic output was suggested by rising median generation probability during chemotherapy in each cancer cohort.

Sequencing was carried out using peripheral blood. The TCR sequence derives from a human donor in good health.

CDR3 sequence reads: CASSLGWGNTGELFF. The chain recombines TRBV5-4 with TRBJ2-2. Germline lookup yields CDR1 SGHNT and CDR2 YYREEE (reference sequence). This CDR3 region has 15 residues.